The clone carrying this TCR beta chain showed up just once. No antigen is known for it. TCR beta CDR3 region amplification was performed from RNA transcripts. TCR CDR3 regions were first amplified by RT-PCR with HTBI primers. In TCRdb, the multiplex PCR reads were re-called with MiXCR into one record per CDR3 protein. There are 500,000 to 800,000 distinct CDR3 sequences in the sample; about 14% occur only once, and approximately 13% lies in the top ten. CDR1 and CDR2 from the germline V gene are SGHNT and YYREEE (reference sequence). Germline trimming cut 3 bases from V and 1 base from J; bases unmatched to any gene: 5. The CDR3 is 17 amino acids. The sample is drawn from a study of T cells in Graves' hyperthyroidism and ophthalmopathy. As for the study in general: The initial diagnosis was the point when peripheral blood was collected, ahead of any treatment. Study-wide findings and caveats: A model of 13 V-J features distinguished ophthalmopathy from stable hyperthyroidism.

Exclusion criteria comprised uncontrolled infection, other autoimmune disease, pregnancy or lactation. The source of the PBMCs was less than 12 ml of fresh peripheral blood. The chain has TRBV5-4 and TRBJ2-2; 11 bases match TRBD2. The sequence was collected from a woman in her forties or fifties with Graves' ophthalmopathy. The specimen sequenced was blood. For the CDR3, the DNA is TGTGCCAGCAGCTGGGGCGGGACTAGCGGGAACACCGGGGAGCTGTTTTTT. The encoded protein is CASSWGGTSGNTGELFF.